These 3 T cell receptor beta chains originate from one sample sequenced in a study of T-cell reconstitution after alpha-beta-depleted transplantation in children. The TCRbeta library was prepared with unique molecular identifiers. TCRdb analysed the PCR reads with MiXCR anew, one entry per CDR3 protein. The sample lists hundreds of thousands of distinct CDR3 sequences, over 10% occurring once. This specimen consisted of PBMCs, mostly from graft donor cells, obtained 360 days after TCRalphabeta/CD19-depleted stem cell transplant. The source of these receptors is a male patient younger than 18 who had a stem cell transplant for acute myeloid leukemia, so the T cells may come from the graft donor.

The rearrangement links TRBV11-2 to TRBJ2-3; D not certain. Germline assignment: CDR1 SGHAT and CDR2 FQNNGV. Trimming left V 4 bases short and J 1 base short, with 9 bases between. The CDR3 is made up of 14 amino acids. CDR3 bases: TGTGCCAGCAGCTCACGGGCACGCACAGATACGCAGTATTTT. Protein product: CASSSRARTDTQYF.

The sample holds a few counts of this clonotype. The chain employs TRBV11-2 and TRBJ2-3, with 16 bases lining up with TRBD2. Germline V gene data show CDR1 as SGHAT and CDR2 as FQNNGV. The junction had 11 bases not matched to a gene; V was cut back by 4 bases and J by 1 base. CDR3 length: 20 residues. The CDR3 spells CASSSRSGLAGGWGTDTQYF. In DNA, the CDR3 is TGTGCCAGCAGCTCAAGATCGGGACTAGCGGGAGGGTGGGGCACAGATACGCAGTATTTT.

The CDR3 loop is CATKGQYTGELFF. Written as DNA, the CDR3 is TGTGCCACGAAGGGACAGTACACCGGGGAGCTGTTTTTT. The chain combines TRBV28 with TRBJ2-2, with TRBD1 identical over 7 bases. Germline V lookup: CDR1 MDHEN, CDR2 SYDVKM. The CDR3 runs 13 residues. With V trimmed by 10 bases and J by 3 bases, 5 bases remained unmatched.